These 26 T cell receptor beta chains share one sample of origin, sequenced in a study of human T cells and chemical hapten exposure. Regarding time point: patch test 2, 6 weeks after DPC sensitization. The treatment: therapeutic diphenylcyclopropenone sensitization with weekly scalp DPC. TCRdb re-analysed the RACE reads in MiXCR, keeping a single row per CDR3 protein. Of a few hundred thousand distinct CDR3 sequences in the sample, more than 5% were seen once. The source material was whole blood, sampled in connection with sensitization to the hapten diphenylcyclopropenone (DPC). These receptors were taken from a young woman with alopecia areata. Some clones in this sample may be carry-over from other donors' samples.

DNA of the CDR3: TGTGCCAGCAGTTACTGGGTATCAGATACGCAGTATTTT. It specifies CASSYWVSDTQYF. The rearrangement uses TRBV6-2 or TRBV6-3 and TRBJ2-3; D is undetermined. This CDR3 spans 13 amino acids. V dropped 1 base and J dropped 4 bases, with 6 bases sitting between them. Germline V lookup: CDR1 MNHEY, CDR2 SVGEGT.

The CDR3 bases are TGTGCCAGCAGTCCTCGGACAGGGCTTGGCTCACCCCTCCACTTT. Translated: CASSPRTGLGSPLHF. The chain couples TRBV2 to TRBJ1-6; 8 bases map to TRBD1. Trimming removed 5 bases from V and 10 bases from J; junction bases left unmatched: 10. This CDR3 region has 15 residues. Germline V lookup: CDR1 SNHLY, CDR2 FYNNEI.

This clonotype has a count of ten or more. The gene calls are TRBV2 and TRBJ2-3; maybe TRBD2 (5 bases). V lost 4 bases to trimming and J lost 4 bases, with 15 bases between them. Germline V gene lookup returns CDR1 SNHLY and CDR2 FYNNEI. The CDR3 totals 15 residues. This CDR3 reads CASSVRPPGSDTQYF. CDR3 DNA sequence: TGTGCCAGCAGTGTGCGGCCACCGGGGTCAGATACGCAGTATTTT.

The chain is built from TRBV5-4 and TRBJ2-3; D gene ambiguous. V dropped 1 base and J dropped 4 bases, with 13 bases sitting between them. CDR3 size: 15 residues. In germline, CDR1 is SGHNT, CDR2 YYREEE (reference sequence). For the CDR3, the DNA is TGTGCCAGCAGCTTGAAATCCGGCGAGTCAGATACGCAGTATTTT. Protein product: CASSLKSGESDTQYF.

This clonotype was seen a handful of times. CDR3 nucleotide sequence: TGTGCCAGCAGCCGCGGACGAAGCGGCACCGGGGAGCTGTTTTTT. It specifies CASSRGRSGTGELFF. V is TRBV21-1 and J is TRBJ2-2; no DNA check was done on the table's D call, TRBD2. TRBV21-1 is flagged as a pseudogene. The CDR3 length is 15 residues.

This chain joins TRBV5-4 and TRBJ2-2, with 7 positions matching TRBD1. Looked up from germline, CDR1 is SGHNT and CDR2 is YYREEE (reference sequence). The CDR3 length is 15 residues. Trimming took 1 base from V and 6 from J; bases not matched to a gene: 6. The CDR3 nucleotides read TGTGCCAGCAGCTTGAAGAACAGGGGAGCCGGGGAGCTGTTTTTT. Translation: CASSLKNRGAGELFF.

This clonotype was counted a few times. The CDR3 loop reads CASSQGQVLYGYTF. CDR3 nucleotides: TGTGCCAGCAGCCAAGGACAGGTACTCTATGGCTACACCTTC. The chain recombines TRBV3-1 with TRBJ1-2, with D possibly matching TRBD1 (6 bases). The CDR3 totals 14 residues. The V end was cut by 1 base, the J end by 4 bases, with 10 bases between. CDR1 is LGHDT, CDR2 YNNKEL, per germline (reference sequence).

This clonotype was detected many times. CDR3 bases: TGTGCCAGCTCACTACCTGGAGGCACAGATACGCAGTATTTT. The encoded protein is CASSLPGGTDTQYF. The gene calls are TRBV18 and TRBJ2-3, with unresolved D. The CDR3 runs 14 residues. Germline CDR1 reads KGHSH; CDR2 reads LQKENI. Trimming removed 4 bases from V and 1 base from J, with 9 bases in between.

The rearrangement uses TRBV5-6 and TRBJ2-7; 10 nucleotides align to TRBD1. V gave up 2 bases and J gave up 3 bases; unmatched junction bases: 5. Germline CDR1 is SGHDT and CDR2 is YYEEEE. The CDR3 is 15 amino acids. CDR3 sequence: CASSFAGQGYYEQYF. In DNA form, the CDR3 reads TGTGCCAGCAGCTTTGCGGGACAGGGGTACTACGAGCAGTACTTC.

This clonotype was seen many times. The CDR3 nucleotides read TGTGCCAGCAGCTTAGATGCCGGGGGGTACACCGGGGAGCTGTTTTTT. This encodes CASSLDAGGYTGELFF. V is TRBV11-3 and J is TRBJ2-2; TRBD2 matches at 7 bases. J was trimmed by 3 bases and V by 0 bases; bases with no gene match: 4. This CDR3 is 16 amino acids long. Germline values: CDR1 SGHNT, CDR2 YENEEA.

This clonotype was seen ten or more times. CDR3 sequence reads: CSATTAAINQPQHF. CDR3 nucleotide sequence: TGCAGTGCAACTACCGCAGCAATCAATCAGCCCCAGCATTTT. The chain joins TRBV20-1 to TRBJ1-5; D gene uncertain. This CDR3 is built from 14 residues. Germline V gene lookup returns CDR1 DFQATT and CDR2 SNEGSKA (reference sequence). V lost 6 bases and J lost 3, with 15 bases in between.

The rearrangement uses TRBV12-3 or TRBV12-4 and TRBJ1-1, with D unresolved. This CDR3 contains 12 residues. Trimming pared 5 bases from V and 6 bases from J, leaving 10 bases between. The CDR3 DNA sequence: TGTGCCAGCAGTGTAACGGGAGCTGAAGCTTTCTTT. Encoded protein: CASSVTGAEAFF.

In its sample, this clonotype was seen a few times. The gene calls are TRBV5-1 and TRBJ2-3; D might be TRBD1 or TRBD2, each matching 5 bases. In germline, CDR1 is SGHRS, CDR2 YFSETQ. This CDR3 spans 16 amino acids. The V and J ends lost 0 bases and 1 base respectively, with 12 bases between them. The CDR3 loop reads CASSLGVSGRTDTQYF. The CDR3 DNA is TGCGCCAGCAGCTTGGGAGTATCGGGGCGCACAGATACGCAGTATTTT. Supplemented by reference TRBV5-1 and TRBJ2-3, the full variable domain reads KAGVTQTPRYLIKTRGQQVTLSCSPISGHRSVSWYQQTPGQGLQFLFEYFSETQRNKGNFPGRFSGRQFSNSRSEMNVSTLELGDSALYLCASSLGVSGRTDTQYFGPGTRLTVL.

This clonotype was seen a handful of times. The genes are TRBV6-5 and TRBJ2-3, with TRBD1 identical over 7 bases. Germline-derived CDR1 and CDR2 are MNHEY and SVGAGI. CDR3 size: 15 residues. V trimming: 0 bases; J trimming: 4 bases; junction bases outside the gene matches: 4. CDR3 region: CASSYSPRGPDTQYF. CDR3 nucleotide sequence: TGTGCCAGCAGTTACTCCCCAAGGGGGCCAGATACGCAGTATTTT.

This clonotype has a handful of counts. The chain couples TRBV20-1 to TRBJ2-2; 10 bases match TRBD2. V shed 0 bases and J 3 bases; nucleotides not matched to a gene: 1. CDR3 length: 15 amino acids. Per the germline V gene, CDR1 is DFQATT and CDR2 is SNEGSKA (reference sequence). CDR3 protein: CSARDLAGDTGELFF. In nucleotides, the CDR3 is TGCAGTGCTAGAGATCTAGCGGGAGACACCGGGGAGCTGTTTTTT.

The gene calls are TRBV4-3 and TRBJ2-7; TRBD2 aligns across 8 bases. Germline CDR1 reads LGHNA; CDR2 reads YSLEER. Trimming at V came to 1 base and at J to 3 bases, leaving 11 bases not matched to a gene. The CDR3 has 17 amino acids. The CDR3, as DNA: TGCGCCAGCAGCCAAGGAAGTGCGGGGGGCGAAGACTACGAGCAGTACTTC. It translates to CASSQGSAGGEDYEQYF.

This clonotype has at least ten counts. The rearrangement links TRBV6-6 to TRBJ2-7, with D unresolved. The V gene lost 5 bases and the J gene lost 2 bases, with 10 bases spanning the gap. There are 13 residues in the CDR3. Germline V gene lookup returns CDR1 MNHNY and CDR2 SVGAGI (reference sequence). CDR3 sequence reads: CASSKPQAYEQYF. The CDR3, as DNA: TGTGCCAGCAGTAAACCTCAGGCCTACGAGCAGTACTTC.

This clonotype was counted only a few times. The chain uses TRBV29-1 and TRBJ2-2; D is ambiguous. V was pared by 5 bases and J by 3 bases, with 10 bases between. This CDR3 comprises 13 residues. Germline V gene lookup returns CDR1 SQVTM and CDR2 ANQGSEA. CDR3 in DNA: TGCAGCGTTTTGGGCACCGACACCGGGGAGCTGTTTTTT. Amino acid sequence: CSVLGTDTGELFF.

On this clonotype: A read error may produce the germline difference seen at one junction end. V is TRBV11-3 and J is TRBJ2-3; no reliable D call. Germline V gene sequence: CDR1 SGHNT, CDR2 YENEEA. The CDR3 loop spans 17 amino acids. CDR3 DNA sequence: TGTGTCAGCAGCTTAGATCCCCGCTGGCTACTCACAGATACGCAGTATTTT. Translated: CVSSLDPRWLLTDTQYF. The complete variable domain, with remaining parts taken from reference TRBV11-3 and TRBJ2-3, reads EAGVVQSPRYKIIEKKQPVAFWCNPISGHNTLYWYLQNLGQGPELLIRYENEEAVDDSQLPKDRFSAERLKGVDSTLKIQPAELGDSAVYLCVSSLDPRWLLTDTQYFGPGTRLTVL.

V usage is TRBV6-6 and J usage is TRBJ1-1; tentatively, D is TRBD1 (5 bases). Trimming took off 4 bases at V and 11 bases at J, with 11 bases between the two ends. CDR1 is MNHNY, CDR2 SVGAGI, per germline (reference sequence). This CDR3 contains 11 residues. DNA for the CDR3: TGTGCCAGCAGTTCACGGGGACGGGCTTTCTTT. Translated, it gives CASSSRGRAFF.

This clonotype was counted a few times. This chain uses TRBV5-1 with TRBJ2-7; 7 bases fit TRBD1. V shed 2 bases, J shed 3 bases, and the junction held 8 bases outside the gene matches. Germline-derived CDR1 and CDR2 are SGHRS and YFSETQ. The CDR3 extends over 15 amino acids. The CDR3 bases are TGCGCCAGCAGCTTAGGGGACAGACCTAACTACGAGCAGTACTTC. Translated: CASSLGDRPNYEQYF.

The sample holds a few counts of this clonotype. V and J are TRBV28 and TRBJ2-3; D is unresolved. In germline, CDR1 is MDHEN, CDR2 SYDVKM. V was cut by 2 bases and J by 4 bases, with 10 bases left in between. The CDR3 sequence is 14 residues long. This CDR3 is CASSLPSGSDTQYF. CDR3 DNA: TGTGCCAGCAGTTTACCTTCCGGGTCAGATACGCAGTATTTT.

This clonotype has more than one count but fewer than ten. The rearrangement uses TRBV7-9 and TRBJ2-3; unclear D gene. The germline gives CDR1 SEHNR, CDR2 FQNEAQ (reference sequence). Trimming shortened V by 4 bases and J by 0 bases, and 11 bases separated the two germline ends. This CDR3 is 15 amino acids long. In nucleotides, the CDR3 is TGTGCCAGCAGCTCAGGCAGCACTAGCACAGATACGCAGTATTTT. This sequence encodes CASSSGSTSTDTQYF.

This clonotype was observed many times. The chain couples TRBV7-6 to TRBJ2-4, with TRBD2 matching over 12 bases. Germline CDR1 SGHVS, CDR2 FNYEAQ. The trim removed 5 bases at V and 4 bases at J, leaving 6 bases unmatched. The CDR3 is made up of 16 amino acids. The CDR3 coding sequence is TGTGCCAGCAGCCCTCGACTAGCGGGGGAGAAAAACATTCAGTACTTC. Residues: CASSPRLAGEKNIQYF. Looking up the rest from reference TRBV7-6 and TRBJ2-4 gives the full variable domain: GAGVSQSPRYKVTKRGQDVALRCDPISGHVSLYWYRQALGQGPEFLTYFNYEAQQDKSGLPNDRFSAERPEGSISTLTIQRTEQRDSAMYRCASSPRLAGEKNIQYFGAGTRLSVL.

The chain is built from TRBV9 and TRBJ2-3, with D unresolved. Trimming left V 0 bases short and J 3 bases short, with 14 bases between. The CDR3 sequence is 16 residues long. Germline loops: CDR1 SGDLS, CDR2 YYNGEE. CDR3 sequence reads: CASSVAPLLETDTQYF. The DNA for the CDR3 is TGTGCCAGCAGCGTAGCTCCCTTACTTGAGACAGATACGCAGTATTTT.

The chain links TRBV12-3 or TRBV12-4 to TRBJ1-5, with D perhaps TRBD1 (5 bases). The length of the CDR3 is 13 residues. With 3 bases removed from V and 7 bases from J, the gap between germline ends came to 10 bases. CDR3 sequence: CASSFRGEQPQHF. CDR3 sequence (DNA): TGTGCCAGCAGTTTTCGGGGGGAACAGCCCCAGCATTTT.